The rows below give T cell receptor beta chains drawn from one sample of a study of T cells after somatic rescue of genetic block. Profiled with immunoSEQ multiplex PCR; TCRdb holds only in-frame clones, not every one. Of 14,000 to 15,000 clones listed, under 75% are singletons. Sequencing used peripheral blood mononuclear cells (PBMCs). The receptors stem from a boy younger than 18. Both conserved end residues are part of each CDR3. Fields, in order: V gene, D gene, clone size, J gene, CDR3 protein, CDR3 DNA. The D gene is left open where the match is weak. Clone sizes are given selectively: once, few, many, or a class where the clone is expanded.

TRBV5-8	-	-	TRBJ2-3	CASSLSGSTDTQYF	TGTGCCAGCAGCTTGTCCGGGAGCACAGATACGCAGTATTTT
TRBV4-1	TRBD1	-	TRBJ1-4	CASSHAHPGQGPGNEKLFF	TGCGCCAGCAGCCATGCCCATCCGGGACAGGGGCCGGGAAATGAAAAACTGTTTTTT
TRBV5-1	-	few	TRBJ1-1	CASSLSGAFSGAEAFF	TGCGCCAGCAGCTTGAGCGGGGCGTTTTCCGGAGCTGAAGCTTTCTTT
TRBV18	TRBD2	-	TRBJ2-5	CASSPDRLARETQYF	TGTGCCAGCTCACCAGATAGACTAGCGAGAGAGACCCAGTACTTC
TRBV7-3	-	-	TRBJ2-5	CASSMFGLQETQYF	TGTGCCAGCAGCATGTTCGGACTGCAAGAGACCCAGTACTTC
TRBV6-6	TRBD1	-	TRBJ1-5	CASSRDRDLTQHF	TGTGCCAGCAGCCGGGACAGGGATTTGACCCAGCATTTT
TRBV27	TRBD2	-	TRBJ2-7	CASSPTRDYRTYEQYF	TGTGCCAGCAGCCCAACCCGGGACTATAGGACCTACGAGCAGTACTTC
TRBV9	TRBD1	-	TRBJ2-3	CASSRGGTGVDTQYF	TGTGCCAGCAGCCGAGGGGGGACAGGGGTAGATACGCAGTATTTT
TRBV25-1	-	-	TRBJ2-7	CASSGGYEQYF	TGTGCCAGCAGCGGCGGGTACGAGCAGTACTTC
TRBV5-6	-	-	TRBJ1-5	CASSLAVPGSRQPQHF	TGTGCCAGCAGCTTGGCCGTACCGGGGTCGCGGCAGCCCCAGCATTTT
TRBV19	TRBD1	-	TRBJ1-5	CASRGTGPSNQPQHF	TGTGCCAGTAGAGGGACAGGACCTAGCAATCAGCCCCAGCATTTT
TRBV6-1	-	large	TRBJ1-5	CASSVTSDSNQPQHF	TGTGCCAGCAGTGTGACTTCGGACAGCAATCAGCCCCAGCATTTT
TRBV9	TRBD1	-	TRBJ1-5	CASSVGQGSNQPQHF	TGTGCCAGCAGCGTCGGACAGGGTAGCAATCAGCCCCAGCATTTT
TRBV25-1	TRBD1	-	TRBJ1-2	CASSEHGQGGYGYTF	TGTGCCAGCAGTGAACATGGGCAGGGGGGCTATGGCTACACCTTC
TRBV5-1	-	-	TRBJ1-2	CASSLEPWQGTYHDF	TGCGCCAGCAGCTTGGAACCCTGGCAGGGGACTTACCACGACTTC
TRBV5-4	TRBD1	-	TRBJ2-1	CASSFGQVPFNEQFF	TGTGCCAGCAGTTTTGGACAGGTCCCCTTCAATGAGCAGTTCTTC
TRBV9	-	-	TRBJ1-1	CASSPWTAEDTEAFF	TGTGCCAGCAGCCCGTGGACAGCAGAGGACACTGAAGCTTTCTTT
TRBV5-1	-	-	TRBJ2-7	CASSLGGSAPGTYEQYF	TGCGCCAGCAGCTTGGGAGGGTCGGCACCTGGAACCTACGAGCAGTACTTC
TRBV4-1	-	large	TRBJ2-5	CASSQEGGLRETQYF	TGCGCCAGCAGCCAAGAGGGGGGGCTACGGGAGACCCAGTACTTC
TRBV29-1	TRBD1	-	TRBJ1-2	CSVFPQGANYGYTF	TGCAGCGTATTCCCACAGGGGGCTAACTATGGCTACACCTTC
TRBV5-1	-	-	TRBJ1-6	CASSLGDVNSPLHF	TGCGCCAGCAGCTTGGGGGACGTTAATTCACCCCTCCACTTT
TRBV5-1	-	-	TRBJ1-3	CASSLAGAGAGNTIYF	TGCGCCAGCAGCTTGGCCGGGGCAGGGGCAGGAAACACCATATATTTT
TRBV29-1	-	-	TRBJ1-5	CSVASKRPKESNQPQHF	TGCAGCGTTGCCTCCAAGCGTCCTAAGGAATCAAATCAGCCCCAGCATTTT
TRBV4-2	TRBD1	-	TRBJ2-5	CASSQTGVQETQYF	TGTGCCAGCAGCCAAACAGGGGTTCAAGAGACCCAGTACTTC
TRBV9	-	few	TRBJ1-2	CASSQTGANYGYTF	TGTGCCAGCAGCCAGACGGGGGCTAACTATGGCTACACCTTC
TRBV9	-	-	TRBJ1-2	CASSVVATGYGYTF	TGTGCCAGCAGCGTAGTTGCGACTGGCTATGGCTACACCTTC
TRBV5-1	TRBD1	-	TRBJ2-3	CASSPGQGGTDTQYF	TGCGCCAGCAGCCCGGGACAGGGGGGCACAGATACGCAGTATTTT
TRBV18	TRBD1	-	TRBJ2-3	CASSPFRIPGQASSTDTQYF	TGTGCCAGCTCACCATTTAGGATCCCGGGACAGGCCTCTAGCACAGATACGCAGTATTTT